What follows describes a single TCR beta chain. The table lists this clone with a count of one. Its antigen target is currently unknown. Base qualities were left out, and no much larger clone turns up one base away. The cohort comprised 710 or so healthy bone marrow donors. At the time of sampling, every cohort member was nominally healthy, though immune exposures that went unrecorded were likely present. The donor tested CMV seronegative, placing the donor among the 350 or so seronegative members of the cohort. A peripheral blood sample was collected from each donor, and TCR beta sequencing was performed on peripheral blood mononuclear cells. Genomic DNA extraction from the blood cell samples was performed with the Qiagen DNeasy Blood Extraction Kit. This sample was taken from a study of cytomegalovirus exposure and HLA in healthy donors (dated by TCRdb to the late 2010s). Study-level background: An earlier analysis of under 600 of the donors reported 250 to 350 Gb of sequence data and 100 million to 140 million unique TCR beta sequences from about 179 million T cells. An early release that covered about 600 HLA-typed donors contained around 300 gigabases of sequencing data and around 80 million unique TCR sequences. Of the roughly 400 genotyped donors, around 81% fell in the genetic ancestry cluster associated with self-reported Caucasian donors. The study aimed to test whether signatures of past pathogen exposure could be identified by cataloging public T cell receptors. The study profiled the T cell repertoires of hundreds of subjects by immunosequencing and related them to cytomegalovirus serostatus. Besides the first cohort of roughly 640 subjects, a separate validation cohort made up of about 120 different subjects was used. High-throughput TCR immunosequencing, statistical association of individual TCRs with disease status, and machine learning were combined to predict cytomegalovirus infection status. A later analysis re-examined previously published TCR beta repertoires from about 700 donors and added high-resolution HLA genotyping to investigate patterns of TCR occurrence. In the later analysis, no new phenotypic data were used to find candidate immune exposures; instead, reliance was placed on TCR beta sequences and their occurrence across donors. An earlier analysis of several hundred of the donors applied high-throughput TCR beta sequencing to assess whether each TCR beta V gene segment acted as functional or pseudogenic. Donor age, sex, ethnicity and CMV serostatus were compiled together with the repertoire data. A later genetic analysis took genome-wide SNP genotypes for about 55% of the roughly 700 donors and used that subset as a discovery cohort. Every discovery cohort repertoire had been produced on one sequencing platform. Both class I and class II loci were covered by HLA typing, at four-digit resolution. Typing coverage varied by locus: roughly 629-640 donors for A, B, C, DRB1 and DQB1; roughly 560 for DQA1; about 570 for DPA1; approximately 470 for DPB1. Roughly five DR-DQ haplotypes were handled as single units for association and clustering, since linkage in the cohort was strong. Across some 400 genotyped donors of the cohort, an average of about 240,000 unique TCR beta nucleotide sequences per donor were sequenced, and roughly 20% of those sequences were non-productive. Overall study outcomes, separate from this receptor: Because counts were too low, seventeen rarely observed V segments, including chromosome 9 orphons, were excluded from the earlier analysis of several hundred of the donors. HLA typing was unavailable for some donors at each locus, so association tests used only the typed subset. According to a later analysis, parvovirus B19, influenza, CMV and Epstein-Barr virus appeared linked to several top co-occurrence clusters. Only TCR beta chains were sequenced in this cohort, and the absence of alpha or paired-chain data limited detectable features. In a later analysis, 16,951 TCR beta sequences were associated with specific HLA alleles at a false discovery rate of 0.05. A later genetic analysis reported fewer N-insertions in productive TCRs among donors in an Asian-associated ancestry cluster than the roughly 700-donor mean. In a later analysis, HLA-associated TCR beta chains showed more clonal expansion and lower generation probabilities than non-associated chains that were equally common. According to a later analysis, TCR association rates differed among HLA loci, with DRB1 alleles showing the most associated TCRs and HLA-C alleles showing the fewest. Some IMGT-functional V segments, including TRBV6-2 and TRBV6-3, could not be told apart with the 87-base-pair reads, so those segments were excluded. A further reported finding was that TCR beta sequences accurately predicted the HLA-A and HLA-B alleles for most subjects in the first cohort. Most TCR sequences were seen in very few donors, while some public TCRs were found in many individuals. A total of 150 to 200 TCR beta chains were listed by the study as associated with cytomegalovirus. In vitro tests confirmed that a few of the cytomegalovirus-associated TCR beta chains recognize cytomegalovirus antigens. In an earlier analysis of approximately 590 of the donors, most TCR beta V segments appeared in productive rearrangements about 87% or about 30% of the time, broadly matching IMGT annotations. Sequencing depth was assumed to be roughly uniform across donors in the presence/absence analyses, though that assumption may not hold. The classifier was reported to diagnose cytomegalovirus status with high specificity and sensitivity in both the original and validation cohorts. Correlated functional status among segregating V segments might reflect linkage disequilibrium, but an unknown experimental factor could not be ruled out. V-gene and J-gene trimming of TCR beta chains was associated with a missense DCLRE1C variant in a later genetic analysis, and the association was replicated in an independent cohort. A later analysis found that most CMV-associated TCR beta chains appeared HLA-restricted, with HLA associations seemingly driven largely by CMV exposure. The authors suggested that the approach could potentially be extended to other disease states and immunological phenotypes. For the cohort, immune exposure information was limited to CMV serostatus. Strong co-occurrence of HLA alleles, especially DR and DQ, made assigning TCR associations to individual alleles difficult. A group of highly shared sequence variants was considered likely to be a technical artifact of the sequencing pipeline.

Including the terminal cysteine and phenylalanine, the CDR3 comprises 15 residues. This entry keeps only the CDR3 DNA: 45 bases, framed from base 1. The germline V gene (reference sequence) supplies CDR1 GTSNPN and CDR2 SVGIG. V and J are truncated by 0 bases and 0 bases respectively, leaving an intervening sequence of 9 bases. Library method: the immunoSEQ multiplex PCR assay. For the multiplex PCR, a mixture combining 60 forward primers for TCR Vbeta segments and 13 reverse primers for TCR Jbeta segments was used. The CDR3 region of rearranged TCR beta genes was amplified from genomic DNA by a multiplex PCR assay. The amplified TCR beta libraries were sequenced on the Illumina HiSeq System as 87-base-pair reads. As for the original processing: In a later analysis, about 80 million unique TCR beta chains were counted across the 500 to 850 repertoires, and around 10 million of these chains were shared by at least two donors. To remove PCR and sequencing errors, raw reads were error-corrected and collapsed into unique sequences using a nearest-neighbor algorithm that merged closely related sequences. CDR3 sequences were aligned to IMGT reference sequences to assign V, D and J gene segments. For a sequence to be retained, a match of at least six nucleotides was required to both a V gene segment and a J gene segment. A rearrangement was called productive if the CDR3 had no stop codons and remained in frame with V and J, and every other rearrangement was called non-productive. Following IMGT convention, CDR3 was defined as the stretch from the second conserved V-encoded cysteine up to the conserved J-encoded phenylalanine. The earlier analysis of 500 to 600 of the donors excluded sequences that lacked an unambiguous match to a single V gene segment. In an earlier analysis of a few hundred of the donors, V segments were called functional above 56.7% productive rearrangements and were called segregating when the between-donor standard deviation exceeded 5%. A statistical classification framework was built for diagnosing cytomegalovirus status from the catalog of TCR beta chain sequences. V and J gene assignment, in a later analysis, came from comparing TCR nucleotide sequences with IMGT/GENE-DB human TR gene sequences. The TCRdist pipeline was used in a later analysis to assign CDR3 sequences and most-parsimonious VDJ recombination scenarios. In a later analysis, every TCR beta chain was defined by the combination of its CDR3 amino acid sequence and its V-gene family, and reads without a unique V-gene family were dropped. A later analysis removed 592 highly shared, low-generation-probability nucleotide sequences to deal with suspected cross-contamination and a sequencing artifact. For each public chain, a later analysis derived a clonal expansion index from normalized ranks of inferred template counts within each repertoire. In a later analysis, generation probabilities were computed using a VDJ recombination model fitted to out-of-frame rearrangements, and the results were checked against IGoR. In a later analysis, hypergeometric tests were used to score TCR-TCR, TCR-HLA and TCR-CMV co-occurrence, with a repertoire-size bias correction applied to TCR pairs. False discovery rates were estimated in a later analysis by permuting HLA or CMV assignments 20 times. In a later analysis, co-occurring TCRs were grouped using DBSCAN, with TCRdist sequence similarity added in when clustering inside HLA-allele-positive subsets. Repertoires with fewer than 30,000 or more than 120,000 public chains were left out of co-occurrence clustering, as were five repertoires with anomalous nucleotide sharing. In its TCRdb copy, this immuneACCESS table keeps in-frame sequences only and misses some clones. Where compared with another copy, unresolved V genes explain less than half of these, and the others have no known cause. V, J and clone size were drawn from that table, and D and trimming were deduced from the DNA. The sample records about 190,000 clones, about 85% of which are singletons. The ten largest clones capture more than 1% of the sample.

The sequence came from a boy younger than 10 in good health and CMV-seronegative. Sequenced sample: PBMCs. The chain is encoded by TRBV30 joined to TRBJ1-3; possibly the D gene is TRBD1, per 6 matching bases. The DNA reads as follows: TGTGCCTGGAGTGTGAACAGGGCCTCTGGAAACACCATATATTTT. This yields the protein CAWSVNRASGNTIYF.